The next 5 T cell receptor beta chains were all read from a single sample in a study of cytomegalovirus exposure and HLA in healthy donors. TCRdb's copy holds only in-frame clones and misses some; the assay was immunoSEQ multiplex PCR. The sample includes about 260,000 clones, about nine tenths of them seen just once. Sequenced: PBMCs. The origin of the receptors is a woman under 40 in good health and CMV-seronegative.

The J gene is TRBJ2-7, the V gene TRBV27; 9 positions match TRBD2. The V gene end was trimmed by 6 bases and the J gene end by 1 base; junction bases not matched to a gene: 4. The CDR3 contains 14 residues. CDR1 MNHEY and CDR2 SMNVEV come from the germline V gene (reference sequence). CDR3 DNA: TGTGCCAGCAGCTGGACTAGCGATTCCTACGAGCAGTACTTC. It yields the protein CASSWTSDSYEQYF.

This clone was counted once. This chain joins TRBV7-9 and TRBJ2-7; D is uncertain. The germline V gene encodes CDR1 SEHNR and CDR2 FQNEAQ (reference sequence). The CDR3 is 15 amino acids. The V and J ends lost 5 bases and 2 bases respectively, with 16 bases between them. The CDR3 sequence: CASSRLVTPTYEQYF. The CDR3 nucleotides are TGTGCCAGCAGCCGGCTGGTGACCCCGACCTACGAGCAGTACTTC.

This chain connects TRBV19 to TRBJ2-7, with D possibly matching TRBD1 (6 bases). The CDR3 covers 14 residues. Trimming removed 1 base at V and 3 bases at J, with 10 bases between. CDR1 is LNHDA and CDR2 is SQIVND in the germline V gene (reference sequence). The DNA for the CDR3 is TGTGCCAGTAGTATAGTGAGGGACAACTACGAGCAGTACTTC. Translated, it gives CASSIVRDNYEQYF.

The chain recombines TRBV25-1 with TRBJ1-4, with 9 bases lining up with TRBD1. Trimming removed 7 bases from V and 6 bases from J; junction bases left unmatched: 6. This CDR3 has 14 amino acids. CDR1 is MGHDK, CDR2 SYGVNS, per germline. The CDR3 DNA reads as TGTGCCAGCACCCCGGGGACAGGGTATGAAAAACTGTTTTTT. It codes for CASTPGTGYEKLFF.

This clone was seen a single time. The J gene is TRBJ2-1, the V gene TRBV28; TRBD2 matches at 9 bases. Germline V CDR1 and CDR2: MDHEN, SYDVKM. V was pared by 6 bases and J by 4 bases, with 22 bases of the junction left unmatched. The CDR3 loop spans 20 amino acids. CDR3 DNA: TGTGCCAGCAGACCGCCAGGTACAGGGGTGAGCGGGAGGTCGTACAATGAGCAGTTCTTC. It codes for CASRPPGTGVSGRSYNEQFF. Complete variable domain (other parts from reference TRBV28 and TRBJ2-1): DVKVTQSSRYLVKRTGEKVFLECVQDMDHENMFWYRQDPGLGLRLIYFSYDVKMKEKGDIPEGYSVSREKKERFSLILESASTNQTSMYLCASRPPGTGVSGRSYNEQFFGPGTRLTVL.